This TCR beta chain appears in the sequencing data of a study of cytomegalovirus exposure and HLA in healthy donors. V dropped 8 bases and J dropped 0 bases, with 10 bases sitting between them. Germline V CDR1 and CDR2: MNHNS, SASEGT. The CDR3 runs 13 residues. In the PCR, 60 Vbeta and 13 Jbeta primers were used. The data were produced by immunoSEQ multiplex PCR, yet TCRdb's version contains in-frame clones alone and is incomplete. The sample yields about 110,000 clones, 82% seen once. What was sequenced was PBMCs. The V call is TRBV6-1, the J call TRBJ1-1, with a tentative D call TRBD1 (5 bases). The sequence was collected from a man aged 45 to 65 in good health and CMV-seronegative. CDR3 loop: CASPGLVNTEAFF. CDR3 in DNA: TGTGCCAGCCCGGGACTCGTGAACACTGAAGCTTTCTTT.